A single sample gave rise to the 32 T cell receptor beta chains below, sequenced in a study of cytomegalovirus exposure and HLA in healthy donors. The PCR made use of 60 Vbeta and 13 Jbeta primers. Method: immunoSEQ multiplex PCR; TCRdb's copy keeps in-frame clones and lacks some. Of hundreds of thousands of clones in the sample, around 66% were seen once. The sequenced sample was PBMCs. Receptor source: a female donor in good health and CMV-seronegative.

On this clone itself: The CDR3 end shows no conserved phenylalanine or tryptophan, and so a read error is likely. The chain recombines TRBV6-5 with TRBJ1-2, with 9 positions matching TRBD1. After removal of 6 bases from V and 8 bases from J, the junction contained 7 bases not matched to a gene. Germline V gene data show CDR1 as MNHEY and CDR2 as SVGAGI. This CDR3 is built from 13 residues. CDR3 sequence reads: CASRQQGARGYTL. CDR3 DNA: TGTGCCAGCAGACAACAGGGGGCCCGGGGCTACACCCTC.

This sequence joins TRBV5-1 and TRBJ2-3; D is undetermined. Germline values: CDR1 SGHRS, CDR2 YFSETQ. Trimming left V 0 bases short and J 6 bases short, with 5 bases between. The CDR3 length is 12 residues. The CDR3 here is CASSLVRDTQYF. In DNA form, the CDR3 reads TGCGCCAGCAGCTTGGTTCGGGATACGCAGTATTTT.

The sample holds a few counts of this clone. Additional DNA sequences in this sample encode the identical CDR3. This chain links TRBV5-5 with TRBJ1-1, with 7 bases fitting TRBD1. The V gene end was trimmed by 4 bases and the J gene end by 1 base; junction bases not matched to a gene: 1. Per germline, CDR1 SGHKS and CDR2 YYEKEE (reference sequence). The CDR3 has 13 residues. The CDR3 coding sequence is TGTGCCAGCAGCCGGACAGGGAACACTGAAGCTTTCTTT. This gives the protein CASSRTGNTEAFF.

This clone was observed once. The chain is built from TRBV9 and TRBJ2-3; 16 nucleotides match TRBD2. V was pared by 0 bases and J by 5 bases, with 3 bases of the junction left unmatched. CDR1 and CDR2 from the germline V gene are SGDLS and YYNGEE. This CDR3 comprises 17 residues. The CDR3 sequence: CASSVGGTSGRGDTQYF. The DNA of the CDR3 is TGTGCCAGCAGCGTAGGTGGGACTAGCGGGAGGGGAGATACGCAGTATTTT.

The genes are TRBV5-1 and TRBJ2-2, with 9 bases aligning to TRBD2. The CDR3 is 17 residues long. The junction had 10 bases not matched to a gene; V was cut back by 3 bases and J by 4 bases. CDR1 and CDR2 (germline): SGHRS, YFSETQ. The CDR3 loop is CASSSPHSGGGTGELFF. The CDR3 DNA reads as TGCGCCAGCAGCTCCCCGCATAGCGGGGGTGGCACCGGGGAGCTGTTTTTT.

This CDR3 is CASSPALSVSSYEQYF. The CDR3 nucleotides read TGTGCCAGCTCACCCGCTTTGTCGGTGAGCTCCTACGAGCAGTACTTC. This chain connects TRBV18 to TRBJ2-7; no firm D call. Trimming left V 3 bases short and J 0 bases short, with 15 bases between. Germline V CDR1 and CDR2: KGHSH, LQKENI. The CDR3 is 16 amino acids.

In this sample, this clone turned up a few times. This chain joins TRBV14 and TRBJ2-7, with D uncertain. The germline V gene encodes CDR1 SGHDN and CDR2 FVKESK. The CDR3 length is 11 residues. V was cut by 1 base and J by 6 bases, with 4 bases left in between. CDR3 DNA: TGTGCCAGCAGCCAAGTGGCCGAGCAGTACTTC. It yields the protein CASSQVAEQYF.

This chain uses TRBV13 with TRBJ2-7, with TRBD1 identical over 7 bases. CDR3 length: 13 amino acids. Trimming cost V 4 bases and J 1 base; bases outside gene matches: 1. Germline V gene sequence: CDR1 PRHDT, CDR2 FYEKMQ (reference sequence). CDR3 sequence: CASSYRGSYEQYF. The CDR3 DNA sequence: TGTGCCAGCAGCTACAGGGGATCCTACGAGCAGTACTTC.

The rearrangement joins TRBV5-8 to TRBJ1-4; 9 bases fit TRBD1. The CDR3 is 16 amino acids. The germline CDR1 and CDR2 sequences are SGHTS and YDEGEE. The trim removed 4 bases at V and 0 bases at J, leaving 4 bases unmatched. The CDR3 sequence: CASSPRQGATNEKLFF. The CDR3 DNA reads as TGTGCCAGCAGCCCTAGACAGGGGGCAACTAATGAAAAACTGTTTTTT.

The chain joins TRBV19 to TRBJ2-3, with 14 bases fitting TRBD2. The J segment lost 5 bases and the V segment lost 2 bases, leaving 6 bases of the junction unmatched. CDR3 length: 17 amino acids. Germline loops: CDR1 LNHDA, CDR2 SQIVND (reference sequence). CDR3 sequence reads: CASSIYLTSGGGDTQYF. CDR3 DNA sequence: TGTGCCAGTAGTATATACTTGACTAGCGGGGGGGGAGATACGCAGTATTTT.

This chain connects TRBV5-1 to TRBJ2-1; 8 bases are a match to TRBD2. The length of the CDR3 is 12 residues. Trimming at V came to 0 bases and at J to 14 bases, leaving 4 bases not matched to a gene. Germline V gene data show CDR1 as SGHRS and CDR2 as YFSETQ. For the CDR3, the DNA is TGCGCCAGCAGCTTGGATGCGGGAGGTGAGTTCTTC. It translates to CASSLDAGGEFF.

The chain combines TRBV18 with TRBJ1-1; 8 bases agree with TRBD1. The CDR3 has 12 amino acids. The V and J ends lost 6 bases and 8 bases, in that order; junction bases with no gene match: 5. Germline CDR1 reads KGHSH; CDR2 reads LQKENI. The CDR3 region is CASSTGQVEAFF. The CDR3 DNA is TGTGCCAGCTCTACGGGACAGGTGGAAGCTTTCTTT. Combining the CDR3 with reference TRBV18 and TRBJ1-1 gives the whole variable domain NAGVMQNPRHLVRRRGQEARLRCSPMKGHSHVYWYRQLPEEGLKFMVYLQKENIIDESGMPKERFSAEFPKEGPSILRIQQVVRGDSAAYFCASSTGQVEAFFGQGTRLTVV.

On this clone itself: This CDR3 is also generated by other DNA sequences in the sample. The V call is TRBV18, the J call TRBJ2-6; 7 positions match TRBD1. V trimming: 3 bases; J trimming: 2 bases; junction bases outside the gene matches: 1. Germline V gene data show CDR1 as KGHSH and CDR2 as LQKENI. The CDR3 has 15 residues. CDR3 loop: CASSPQGAGANVLTF. In DNA, the CDR3 is TGTGCCAGCTCACCCCAGGGGGCTGGGGCCAACGTCCTGACTTTC. Together with reference TRBV18 and TRBJ2-6, the CDR3 gives the full variable domain: NAGVMQNPRHLVRRRGQEARLRCSPMKGHSHVYWYRQLPEEGLKFMVYLQKENIIDESGMPKERFSAEFPKEGPSILRIQQVVRGDSAAYFCASSPQGAGANVLTFGAGSRLTVL.

The chain couples TRBV21-1 to TRBJ2-2; the table assigns TRBD1, which was not confirmed against the DNA. TRBV21-1 is given as a pseudogene. The CDR3 loop spans 17 amino acids. CDR3 protein: CASSKGTGGPNTGELFF. CDR3 nucleotides: TGTGCCAGCAGCAAAGGGACAGGGGGCCCTAACACCGGGGAGCTGTTTTTT.

This sequence joins TRBV20-1 and TRBJ2-7; no clear D. Looked up from germline, CDR1 is DFQATT and CDR2 is SNEGSKA (reference sequence). The CDR3 runs 11 residues. Deletions cut 3 bases from V and 3 bases from J, with 6 bases between. CDR3 nucleotides: TGCAGTGCTAGTCGCGTCTACGAGCAGTACTTC. It specifies CSASRVYEQYF.

The V gene is TRBV28, the J gene TRBJ1-5, with TRBD1 as a possible D gene (6 bases). The CDR3 totals 13 residues. Germline CDR1 is MDHEN and CDR2 is SYDVKM. Trimming removed 9 bases from V and 6 bases from J, with 15 bases in between. The chain's CDR3 is CASKRGSGQPQHF. The CDR3, as DNA: TGTGCCAGTAAAAGGGGGTCGGGTCAGCCCCAGCATTTT.

The gene calls are TRBV10-3 and TRBJ2-5; TRBD2 matches at 7 bases. V shed 10 bases, J shed 1 base, and the junction held 15 bases outside the gene matches. The CDR3 has 16 amino acids. Germline V lookup: CDR1 ENHRY, CDR2 SYGVKD. CDR3 coding DNA: TGTGCCACCGAACGACCCGAGCGGGAAGTCCAAGAGACCCAGTACTTC. As protein: CATERPEREVQETQYF.

This clone showed up just once. The rearrangement joins TRBV13 to TRBJ1-4; D gene ambiguous. Trimming pared 5 bases from V and 5 bases from J, leaving 27 bases between. This CDR3 comprises 19 residues. Per germline, CDR1 PRHDT and CDR2 FYEKMQ (reference sequence). The CDR3: CASSLSPLRGRSWNEKLFF. The CDR3 nucleotides are TGTGCCAGCAGCCTATCCCCGTTGCGGGGTCGTTCATGGAATGAAAAACTGTTTTTT.

V usage is TRBV10-3 and J usage is TRBJ2-7; 7 bases fit TRBD1. CDR3 length: 13 amino acids. The V gene's germline CDR1 is ENHRY and CDR2 SYGVKD. Unmatched junction bases numbered 3, after V lost 4 bases and J lost 3 bases. CDR3 sequence reads: CAISAAGGYEQYF. CDR3 nucleotides: TGTGCCATCAGTGCGGCAGGGGGCTACGAGCAGTACTTC.

The count of this clone is one. The chain recombines TRBV30 with TRBJ2-1; 9 positions match TRBD2. This CDR3 is built from 15 residues. Germline V gene data show CDR1 as GTSNPN and CDR2 as SVGIG (reference sequence). The J segment lost 2 bases and the V segment lost 4 bases, leaving 6 bases of the junction unmatched. Here the CDR3 reads CAWNHLAGPYNEQFF. The DNA of the CDR3 is TGTGCCTGGAATCACCTAGCGGGACCCTACAATGAGCAGTTCTTC.

J is TRBJ1-1 and V is TRBV6-5; D is perhaps TRBD1 (6 bases). The CDR3 runs to 15 residues. Trimming removed 4 bases at V and 2 bases at J, with 14 bases between. The germline gives CDR1 MNHEY, CDR2 SVGAGI. CDR3 loop: CASSFPGARNTEAFF. The CDR3 DNA reads as TGTGCCAGCAGTTTTCCAGGGGCCCGAAACACTGAAGCTTTCTTT.

The sample holds a few counts of this clone. The chain joins TRBV5-1 to TRBJ2-7; 9 nucleotides agree with TRBD1. This CDR3 region has 16 residues. J was trimmed by 3 bases and V by 5 bases; bases with no gene match: 12. Germline-derived CDR1 and CDR2 are SGHRS and YFSETQ. CDR3 in amino acids: CASSYNAGTGYYEQYF. As DNA, the CDR3 is TGCGCCAGCAGTTATAACGCCGGGACAGGGTACTACGAGCAGTACTTC. Supplemented by reference TRBV5-1 and TRBJ2-7, the full variable domain reads KAGVTQTPRYLIKTRGQQVTLSCSPISGHRSVSWYQQTPGQGLQFLFEYFSETQRNKGNFPGRFSGRQFSNSRSEMNVSTLELGDSALYLCASSYNAGTGYYEQYFGPGTRLTVT.

This clone was observed once. The rearrangement links TRBV9 to TRBJ2-7; 11 nucleotides match TRBD2. The length of the CDR3 is 16 residues. Germline assignment: CDR1 SGDLS and CDR2 YYNGEE. V was pared by 0 bases and J by 4 bases, with 6 bases of the junction left unmatched. CDR3 protein: CASSVVPSGRSYEQYF. CDR3 sequence (DNA): TGTGCCAGCAGCGTAGTCCCTAGCGGGAGGTCTTACGAGCAGTACTTC.

V is TRBV9 and J is TRBJ2-6; 10 bases align to TRBD2. V gave up 1 base and J gave up 1 base; unmatched junction bases: 8. The CDR3 covers 19 residues. In germline, CDR1 is SGDLS, CDR2 YYNGEE. CDR3 loop: CASSVSLAGDISGANVLTF. CDR3 sequence (DNA): TGTGCCAGCAGCGTAAGCCTAGCGGGAGATATATCTGGGGCCAACGTCCTGACTTTC. Full variable domain (remainder filled in from reference TRBV9 and TRBJ2-6): DSGVTQTPKHLITATGQRVTLRCSPRSGDLSVYWYQQSLDQGLQFLIQYYNGEERAKGNILERFSAQQFPDLHSELNLSSLELGDSALYFCASSVSLAGDISGANVLTFGAGSRLTVL.

The rearrangement uses TRBV30 and TRBJ2-1; 12 bases agree with TRBD2. CDR1 and CDR2 (germline): GTSNPN, SVGIG (reference sequence). The V gene end was trimmed by 1 base and the J gene end by 14 bases; junction bases not matched to a gene: 3. The CDR3 contains 12 residues. The chain's CDR3 is CAWSERTSGEFF. The CDR3 DNA reads as TGTGCCTGGAGTGAGCGGACTAGCGGGGAGTTCTTC.

This clone showed up many times. Other DNA sequences in the same sample also yield this CDR3. The V gene is TRBV6-5, the J gene TRBJ2-5; the match to TRBD1 covers 7 bases. From germline, CDR1 is MNHEY and CDR2 SVGAGI. This CDR3 spans 15 amino acids. J lost 5 bases, V lost 6 bases, and 12 bases had no gene match. The CDR3 sequence is CASSRLTGRRETQYF. In DNA form, the CDR3 reads TGTGCCAGCAGCCGCCTGACAGGGAGACGTGAGACCCAGTACTTC.

The V and J genes are TRBV5-6 and TRBJ2-3, with 10 bases that match TRBD1. V lost 5 bases and J lost 3; bases outside the gene matches: 6. Germline V gene lookup returns CDR1 SGHDT and CDR2 YYEEEE. This CDR3 is 15 amino acids long. CDR3 bases: TGTGCCAGCAGACAGACAGGGGGCCCGACAGATACGCAGTATTTT. Protein: CASRQTGGPTDTQYF.

This rearrangement joins TRBV5-1 to TRBJ2-6, with D uncertain. Germline V gene lookup returns CDR1 SGHRS and CDR2 YFSETQ. The CDR3 spans 16 residues. V lost 0 bases and J lost 2, with 9 bases in between. CDR3 protein: CASSLVGKTGANVLTF. The CDR3, as DNA: TGCGCCAGCAGCTTGGTTGGCAAAACTGGGGCCAACGTCCTGACTTTC.

The chain has TRBV25-1 and TRBJ2-3, with D maybe TRBD2 (6 bases). V was shortened by 2 bases and J by 2 bases, with 17 bases between the two germline ends. Germline lookup yields CDR1 MGHDK and CDR2 SYGVNS. The CDR3 covers 17 residues. In DNA form, the CDR3 reads TGTGCCAGCAGTGAAATAGGCGGCGGGATTGTCACAGATACGCAGTATTTT. It specifies CASSEIGGGIVTDTQYF.

This clone was detected a few times. This rearrangement joins TRBV13 to TRBJ2-7, with TRBD1 identical over 7 bases. Germline V gene sequence: CDR1 PRHDT, CDR2 FYEKMQ (reference sequence). There are 16 residues in the CDR3. The J segment lost 4 bases and the V segment lost 0 bases, leaving 9 bases of the junction unmatched. The CDR3 sequence: CASSLGSRQGTYEQYF. In DNA form, the CDR3 reads TGTGCCAGCAGCTTAGGTTCGCGACAGGGAACTTACGAGCAGTACTTC.

This chain connects TRBV6-1 to TRBJ1-4; unclear D gene. With 2 bases removed from V and 14 bases from J, the gap between germline ends came to 15 bases. This CDR3 region has 13 residues. Germline CDR1 reads MNHNS; CDR2 reads SASEGT. The CDR3 DNA reads as TGTGCCAGCAGTGAATATCTCCCTCCTCCGCTGTTTTTT. It translates to CASSEYLPPPLFF.

The V and J genes are TRBV5-6 and TRBJ2-7; no firm D call. Trimming shortened V by 3 bases and J by 3 bases, and 16 bases separated the two germline ends. Germline V gene data show CDR1 as SGHDT and CDR2 as YYEEEE. CDR3 length: 15 residues. Here the CDR3 reads CASSYAERSNYEQYF. CDR3 DNA sequence: TGTGCCAGCAGCTACGCTGAGAGGTCGAACTACGAGCAGTACTTC.